The T cell receptor beta chain under discussion was sequenced for a study of cytomegalovirus exposure and HLA in healthy donors. The wider study: In a later analysis, the roughly 120 validation repertoires were reported to have used the same platform as the 600 to 700 first-cohort repertoires.

Some clones are missing from TCRdb's copy, which holds only in-frame ones; the method was immunoSEQ multiplex PCR. The data contain around 150,000 clones, 80% to 95% of them seen just once; the ten biggest clones take up 0.6% to 0.8%. Study-wide findings and caveats: Overall, approximately 150 TCR beta chains were annotated as cytomegalovirus-associated. Reported performance of the classifier showed diagnosis of cytomegalovirus status with high specificity and sensitivity. Under in vitro conditions, three CMV-associated chains were confirmed as specific for CMV antigens.

Comment on this clone: What it binds is not known.

Germline V lookup: CDR1 SGHTA, CDR2 FQGTGA. V trimming: 5 bases; J trimming: 4 bases; junction bases outside the gene matches: 6. The CDR3 loop spans 16 amino acids. The gene calls are TRBV7-3 and TRBJ2-1, with TRBD2 matching over 12 bases. What was sequenced was PBMCs. The TCR originated in a young man in good health and CMV-seronegative. The CDR3 region is CASSPWTSGVYNEQFF. Written as DNA, the CDR3 is TGTGCCAGCAGCCCCTGGACTAGCGGGGTTTACAATGAGCAGTTCTTC.